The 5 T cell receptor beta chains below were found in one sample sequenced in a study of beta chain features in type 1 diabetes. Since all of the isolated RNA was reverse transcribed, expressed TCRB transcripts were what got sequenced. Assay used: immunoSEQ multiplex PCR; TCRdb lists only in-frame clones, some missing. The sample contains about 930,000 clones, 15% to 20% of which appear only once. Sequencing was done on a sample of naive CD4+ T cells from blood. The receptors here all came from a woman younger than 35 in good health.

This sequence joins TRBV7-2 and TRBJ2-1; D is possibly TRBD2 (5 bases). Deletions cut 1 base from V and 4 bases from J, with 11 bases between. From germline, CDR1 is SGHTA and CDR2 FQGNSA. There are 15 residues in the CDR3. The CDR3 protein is CASSLVKRSYNEQFF. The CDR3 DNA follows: TGTGCCAGCAGCTTAGTAAAGCGGAGTTACAATGAGCAGTTCTTC.

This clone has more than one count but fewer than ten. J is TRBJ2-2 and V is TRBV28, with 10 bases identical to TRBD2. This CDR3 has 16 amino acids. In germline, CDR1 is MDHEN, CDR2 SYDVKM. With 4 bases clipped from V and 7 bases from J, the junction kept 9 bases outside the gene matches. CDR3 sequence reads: CASSSWLAGADGELFF. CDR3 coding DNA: TGTGCCAGCAGTTCTTGGCTAGCGGGAGCGGACGGGGAGCTGTTTTTT.

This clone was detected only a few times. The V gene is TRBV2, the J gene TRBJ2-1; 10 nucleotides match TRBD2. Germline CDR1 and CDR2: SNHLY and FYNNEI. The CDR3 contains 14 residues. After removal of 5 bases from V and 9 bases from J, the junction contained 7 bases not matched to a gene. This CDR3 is CASSSSGRAVEQFF. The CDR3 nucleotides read TGTGCCAGCAGTTCCAGCGGGAGGGCCGTTGAGCAGTTCTTC.

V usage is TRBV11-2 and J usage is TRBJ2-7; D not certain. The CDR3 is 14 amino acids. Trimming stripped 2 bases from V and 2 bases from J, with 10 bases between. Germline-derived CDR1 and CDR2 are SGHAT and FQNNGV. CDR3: CASSLQAFTYEQYF. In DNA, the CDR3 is TGTGCCAGCAGCTTACAGGCTTTCACCTACGAGCAGTACTTC.

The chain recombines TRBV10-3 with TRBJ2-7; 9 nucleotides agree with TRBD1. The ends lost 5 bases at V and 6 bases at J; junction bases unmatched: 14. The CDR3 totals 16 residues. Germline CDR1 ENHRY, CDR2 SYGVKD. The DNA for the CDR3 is TGTGCCATCAGTCTATCCGGACAGGGGCTTACTGGCGAGCAGTACTTC. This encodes CAISLSGQGLTGEQYF.